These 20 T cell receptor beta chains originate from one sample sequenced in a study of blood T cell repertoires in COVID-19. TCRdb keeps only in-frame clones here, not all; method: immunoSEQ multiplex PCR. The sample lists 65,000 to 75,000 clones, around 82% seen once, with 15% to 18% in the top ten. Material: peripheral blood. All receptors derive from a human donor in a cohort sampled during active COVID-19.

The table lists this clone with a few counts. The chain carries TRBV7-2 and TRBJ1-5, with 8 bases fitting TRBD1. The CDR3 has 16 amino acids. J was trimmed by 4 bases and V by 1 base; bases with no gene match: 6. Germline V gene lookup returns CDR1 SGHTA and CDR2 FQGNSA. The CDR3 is CASSLVSGTGNQPQHF. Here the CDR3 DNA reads TGTGCCAGCAGCTTAGTAAGCGGGACAGGAAATCAGCCCCAGCATTTT.

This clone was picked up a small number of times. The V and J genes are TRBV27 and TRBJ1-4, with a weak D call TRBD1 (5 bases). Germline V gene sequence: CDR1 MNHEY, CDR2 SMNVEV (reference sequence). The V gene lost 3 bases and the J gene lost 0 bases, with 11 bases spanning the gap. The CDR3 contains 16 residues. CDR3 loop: CASSLQTAPTNEKLFF. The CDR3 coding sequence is TGTGCCAGCAGTTTGCAGACAGCACCAACTAATGAAAAACTGTTTTTT.

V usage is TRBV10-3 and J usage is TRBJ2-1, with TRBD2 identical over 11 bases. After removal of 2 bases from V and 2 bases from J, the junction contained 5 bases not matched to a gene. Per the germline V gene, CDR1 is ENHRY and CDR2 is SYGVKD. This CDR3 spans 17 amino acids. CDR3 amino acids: CAISESGLAGAYNEQFF. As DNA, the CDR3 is TGTGCCATCAGTGAGAGTGGACTAGCGGGCGCCTACAATGAGCAGTTCTTC.

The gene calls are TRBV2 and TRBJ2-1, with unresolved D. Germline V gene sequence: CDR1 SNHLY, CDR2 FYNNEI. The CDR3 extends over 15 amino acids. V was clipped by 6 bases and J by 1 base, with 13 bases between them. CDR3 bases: TGTGCCAGCAGGGCCACTGACATTTCCTACAATGAGCAGTTCTTC. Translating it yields CASRATDISYNEQFF.

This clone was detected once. CDR3 DNA sequence: TGTGCCAGCAGTGATACGTCTTACAGGGTTCGGGGCACAGATACGCAGTATTTT. The encoded protein is CASSDTSYRVRGTDTQYF. The gene calls are TRBV6-2 or TRBV6-3 and TRBJ2-3, with TRBD1 as a possible D gene (6 bases). This CDR3 has 18 residues. Germline CDR1 is MNHEY and CDR2 is SVGEGT. The V gene lost 5 bases and the J gene lost 1 base, with 22 bases spanning the gap.

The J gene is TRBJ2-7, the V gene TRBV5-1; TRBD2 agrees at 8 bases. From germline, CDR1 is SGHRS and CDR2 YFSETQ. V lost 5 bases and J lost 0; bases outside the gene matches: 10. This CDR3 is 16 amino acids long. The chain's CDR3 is CASSSRTSLSSYEQYF. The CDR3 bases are TGCGCCAGCAGTTCCCGGACTAGCTTGAGCTCCTACGAGCAGTACTTC.

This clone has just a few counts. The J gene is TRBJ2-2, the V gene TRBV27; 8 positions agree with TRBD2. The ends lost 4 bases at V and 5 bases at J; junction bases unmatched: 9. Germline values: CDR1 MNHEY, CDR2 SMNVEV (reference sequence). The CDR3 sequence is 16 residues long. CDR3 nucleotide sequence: TGTGCCAGCAGTTCCCTCCGGGAGGGGCGTACCGGGGAGCTGTTTTTT. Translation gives CASSSLREGRTGELFF.

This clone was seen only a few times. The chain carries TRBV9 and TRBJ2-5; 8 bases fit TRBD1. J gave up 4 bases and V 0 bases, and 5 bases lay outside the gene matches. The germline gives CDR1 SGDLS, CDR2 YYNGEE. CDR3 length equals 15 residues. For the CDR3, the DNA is TGTGCCAGCAGCGTAGGGCAGGGGGCAAGAGAGACCCAGTACTTC. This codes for CASSVGQGARETQYF. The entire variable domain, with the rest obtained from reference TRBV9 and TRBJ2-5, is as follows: DSGVTQTPKHLITATGQRVTLRCSPRSGDLSVYWYQQSLDQGLQFLIQYYNGEERAKGNILERFSAQQFPDLHSELNLSSLELGDSALYFCASSVGQGARETQYFGPGTRLLVL.

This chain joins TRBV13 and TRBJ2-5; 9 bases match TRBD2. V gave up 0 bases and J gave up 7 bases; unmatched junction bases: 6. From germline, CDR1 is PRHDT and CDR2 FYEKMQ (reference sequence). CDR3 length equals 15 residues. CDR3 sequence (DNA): TGTGCCAGCAGCTTAGGGGCGGGAGGGCCAGTGACCCAGTACTTC. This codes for CASSLGAGGPVTQYF.

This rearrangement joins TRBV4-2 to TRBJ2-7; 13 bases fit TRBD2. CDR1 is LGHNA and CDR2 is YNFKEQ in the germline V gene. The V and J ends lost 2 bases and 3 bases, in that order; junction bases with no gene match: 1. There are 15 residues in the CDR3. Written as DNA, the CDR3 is TGTGCCAGCAGCCAATGGACTAGCGGGGGCTACGAGCAGTACTTC. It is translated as CASSQWTSGGYEQYF.

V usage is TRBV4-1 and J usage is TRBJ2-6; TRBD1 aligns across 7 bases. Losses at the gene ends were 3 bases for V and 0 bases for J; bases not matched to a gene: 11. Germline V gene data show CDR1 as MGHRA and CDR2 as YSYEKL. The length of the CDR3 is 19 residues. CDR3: CASSHGPGQPYSGANVLTF. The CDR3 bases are TGCGCCAGCAGCCACGGGCCGGGACAGCCTTACTCTGGGGCCAACGTCCTGACTTTC.

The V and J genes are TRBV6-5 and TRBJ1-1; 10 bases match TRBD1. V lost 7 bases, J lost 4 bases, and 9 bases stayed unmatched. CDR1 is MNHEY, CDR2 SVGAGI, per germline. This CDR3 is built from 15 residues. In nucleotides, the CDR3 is TGTGCCAGCACCCCCCCCCGGGACAGGGGCACTGAAGCTTTCTTT. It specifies CASTPPRDRGTEAFF.

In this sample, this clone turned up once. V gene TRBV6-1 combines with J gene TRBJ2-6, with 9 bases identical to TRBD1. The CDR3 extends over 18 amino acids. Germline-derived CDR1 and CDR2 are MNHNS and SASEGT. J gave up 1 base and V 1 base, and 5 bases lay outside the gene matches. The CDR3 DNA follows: TGTGCCAGCAGTGAAGAAGGGACAGGGACTTCTGGGGCCAACGTCCTGACTTTC. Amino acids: CASSEEGTGTSGANVLTF.

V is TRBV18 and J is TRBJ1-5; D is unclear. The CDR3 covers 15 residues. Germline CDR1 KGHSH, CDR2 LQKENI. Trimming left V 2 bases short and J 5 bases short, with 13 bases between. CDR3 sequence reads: CASSPTNGEDQPQHF. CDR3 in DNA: TGTGCCAGCTCACCAACGAACGGGGAGGATCAGCCCCAGCATTTT.

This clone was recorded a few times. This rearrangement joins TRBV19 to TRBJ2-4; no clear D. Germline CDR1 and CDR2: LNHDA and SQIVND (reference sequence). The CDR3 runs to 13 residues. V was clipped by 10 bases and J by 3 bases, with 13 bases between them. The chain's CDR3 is CATLNTDKNIQYF. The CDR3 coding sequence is TGTGCCACCCTAAATACAGACAAAAACATTCAGTACTTC.

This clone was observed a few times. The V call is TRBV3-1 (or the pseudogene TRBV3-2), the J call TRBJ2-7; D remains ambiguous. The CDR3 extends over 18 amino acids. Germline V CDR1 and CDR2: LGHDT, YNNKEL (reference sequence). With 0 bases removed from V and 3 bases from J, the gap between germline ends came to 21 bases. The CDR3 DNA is TGTGCCAGCAGCCAAGATTCAATGAGGCCCCCCTCCTACTACGAGCAGTACTTC. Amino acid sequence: CASSQDSMRPPSYYEQYF.

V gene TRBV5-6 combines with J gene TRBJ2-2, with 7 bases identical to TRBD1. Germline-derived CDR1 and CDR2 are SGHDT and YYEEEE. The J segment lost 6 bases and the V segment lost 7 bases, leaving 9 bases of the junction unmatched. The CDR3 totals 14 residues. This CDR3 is CASQGQTSAGELFF. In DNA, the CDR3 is TGTGCCAGCCAGGGACAGACATCGGCCGGGGAGCTGTTTTTT.

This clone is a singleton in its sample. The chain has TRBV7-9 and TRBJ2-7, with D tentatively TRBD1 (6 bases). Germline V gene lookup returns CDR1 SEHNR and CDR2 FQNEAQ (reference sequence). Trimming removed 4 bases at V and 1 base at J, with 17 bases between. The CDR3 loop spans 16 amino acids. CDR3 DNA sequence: TGTGCCAGCAGCTACGAAGGGGGAGTCAGTTCCTACGAGCAGTACTTC. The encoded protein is CASSYEGGVSSYEQYF.

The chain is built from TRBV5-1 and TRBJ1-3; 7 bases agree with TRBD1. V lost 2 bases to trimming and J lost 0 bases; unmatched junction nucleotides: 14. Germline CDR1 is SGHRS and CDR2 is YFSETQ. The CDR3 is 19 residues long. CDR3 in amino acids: CASSFGTALTKSSGNTIYF. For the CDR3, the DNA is TGCGCCAGCAGCTTTGGGACAGCTCTTACTAAAAGCTCTGGAAACACCATATATTTT.

CDR3: CASSLRVTPYEQYF. Here the CDR3 DNA reads TGTGCCAGCAGCTTACGGGTCACACCCTACGAGCAGTACTTC. The rearrangement uses TRBV7-9 and TRBJ2-7; D is uncertain. The germline gives CDR1 SEHNR, CDR2 FQNEAQ (reference sequence). This CDR3 contains 14 residues. The germline V and J ends were trimmed by 2 bases and 2 bases, with 10 bases remaining between them.